A single sample is the source of the 28 T cell receptor beta chains below, sequenced in a study of metastatic and nonmetastatic thyroid tumors. TCRdb re-clonotyped the PCR reads via MiXCR. Of around 16,000 clones detected, approximately 12% appear once; the ten largest clones hold around 15%. Prior to thyroid surgery, none of the patients had received any treatment. Sequences were obtained from tumor tissue. Receptors originate from a female donor with papillary thyroid cancer or a benign thyroid nodule (not recorded which). Some clones in this sample may be carry-over from other donors' samples.

To note about this clone: The final CDR3 position lacks the conserved phenylalanine or tryptophan, pointing to a likely read error. It is unclear where the CDR3 begins or ends on the DNA, so no DNA is shown, and the CDR3 is as TCRdb lists it. This chain joins TRBV6-1 and TRBJ2-7; TRBD2, as called in the table, went unchecked against the DNA. Germline V gene sequence: CDR1 MNHNS, CDR2 SASEGT. The CDR3 has 14 residues if both end residues are counted. This chain's CDR3 is CASSETPLGLAGGP.

This clone occurred many times. The CDR3 DNA reads as TGCAGCGTTGGTCGGGGGGAGGCAGATACGCAGTATTTT. As protein: CSVGRGEADTQYF. The V and J genes are TRBV29-1 and TRBJ2-3; 7 bases are shared with TRBD2. Germline values: CDR1 SQVTM, CDR2 ANQGSEA. V lost 4 bases and J lost 4; bases outside the gene matches: 5. The CDR3 sequence is 13 residues long.

The chain couples TRBV6-1 to TRBJ1-5; D gene uncertain. The V end was cut by 1 base, the J end by 2 bases, with 12 bases between. Germline values: CDR1 MNHNS, CDR2 SASEGT. This CDR3 has 16 amino acids. In DNA form, the CDR3 reads TGTGCCAGCAGTGAAGAGGTCAGATCAGGCAATCAGCCCCAGCATTTT. It is translated as CASSEEVRSGNQPQHF.

This clone was seen at least ten times. This CDR3 is CATSDRTEGGAQPQHF. The CDR3 DNA follows: TGTGCCACCAGTGATCGGACAGAAGGGGGGGCTCAGCCCCAGCATTTT. V and J are TRBV24-1 and TRBJ1-5, with a weak D call TRBD1 (6 bases). The V and J ends lost 3 bases and 6 bases respectively, with 17 bases between them. This CDR3 region has 16 residues. Germline V gives CDR1 KGHDR, CDR2 SFDVKD.

The table lists this clone with many counts. J is TRBJ2-2 and V is TRBV12-3 or TRBV12-4; D possibly matches TRBD1 or TRBD2 (5 bases each). The CDR3 is made up of 15 amino acids. The germline V and J ends were trimmed by 6 bases and 7 bases, with 18 bases remaining between them. CDR3 loop: CASSPGTPPGGELFF. Written as DNA, the CDR3 is TGTGCCAGCAGCCCCGGGACCCCCCCGGGCGGGGAGCTGTTTTTT.

The gene calls are TRBV20-1 and TRBJ2-3; 7 bases agree with TRBD1. The CDR3 is 13 amino acids. CDR1 and CDR2 (germline): DFQATT, SNEGSKA (reference sequence). With V trimmed by 5 bases and J by 4 bases, 6 bases remained unmatched. The CDR3: CSAGTVRADTQYF. In DNA form, the CDR3 reads TGCAGTGCTGGGACAGTAAGAGCAGATACGCAGTATTTT.

This clone was seen many times. V gene TRBV19 combines with J gene TRBJ2-5, with TRBD1 matching 10 bases. CDR1 is LNHDA, CDR2 SQIVND, per germline (reference sequence). J was trimmed by 5 bases and V by 7 bases; bases with no gene match: 7. CDR3 length equals 14 residues. The CDR3 sequence: CASKSGQGRETQYF. DNA for the CDR3: TGTGCCAGTAAATCGGGACAGGGGAGGGAGACCCAGTACTTC.

This clone occurred many times. V and J are TRBV11-2 and TRBJ2-3; D is perhaps TRBD2 (7 bases). Trimming left V 5 bases short and J 3 bases short, with 18 bases between. Germline-derived CDR1 and CDR2 are SGHAT and FQNNGV. This CDR3 is 16 amino acids long. As DNA, the CDR3 is TGTGCCAGCAGCCCCCGGGAAGGGGGGGCAACAGATACGCAGTATTTT. Protein: CASSPREGGATDTQYF.

This clone was counted ten times or more. This chain joins TRBV2 and TRBJ2-5; 9 positions agree with TRBD1. The V segment lost 3 bases and the J segment 4 bases; nucleotides outside the gene matches: 9. CDR1 SNHLY and CDR2 FYNNEI come from the germline V gene. The CDR3 consists of 16 residues. The CDR3 here is CASSDRGTGYRETQYF. As DNA, the CDR3 is TGTGCCAGCAGTGACCGAGGGACAGGGTACCGAGAGACCCAGTACTTC.

This clone came up a few times. V usage is TRBV12-3 or TRBV12-4 and J usage is TRBJ2-7; D is undetermined. The CDR3 sequence is 13 residues long. The germline V and J ends were trimmed by 5 bases and 5 bases, with 13 bases remaining between them. CDR3 bases: TGTGCCAGCAGTCTGACATTCACGGACGAGCAGTACTTC. The encoded protein is CASSLTFTDEQYF.

This clone was detected many times. This chain links TRBV30 with TRBJ1-1; D is ambiguous. This CDR3 has 13 residues. V shed 5 bases and J shed 3 bases, with 13 bases lying between them. The V gene's germline CDR1 is GTSNPN and CDR2 SVGIG (reference sequence). DNA of the CDR3: TGTGCCTGGGACCGGGCGCAGGACACTGAAGCTTTCTTT. Its translation: CAWDRAQDTEAFF.

At least ten counts were recorded for this clone. The chain uses TRBV18 and TRBJ1-3; D perhaps matches TRBD1 (5 bases). Germline lookup yields CDR1 KGHSH and CDR2 LQKENI. The CDR3 has 17 amino acids. Trimming removed 4 bases at V and 0 bases at J, with 16 bases between. CDR3 bases: TGTGCCAGCTCACTAGACTCGGGGGGATACTCTGGAAACACCATATATTTT. Encoded protein: CASSLDSGGYSGNTIYF. Full variable domain (outside the CDR3, taken from reference TRBV18 and TRBJ1-3): NAGVMQNPRHLVRRRGQEARLRCSPMKGHSHVYWYRQLPEEGLKFMVYLQKENIIDESGMPKERFSAEFPKEGPSILRIQQVVRGDSAAYFCASSLDSGGYSGNTIYFGEGSWLTVV.

A note on this clone: A much larger clone is a single base away; this may be a read error. CDR3 loop: CASSFDTNTGGLFF. The CDR3 DNA follows: TGTGCTAGCAGCTTCGATACGAACACCGGGGGGCTGTTTTTT. The chain recombines TRBV7-7 with TRBJ2-2; possible D gene TRBD2, 6 bases. Germline values: CDR1 SSHAT, CDR2 FNYEAQ (reference sequence). This CDR3 comprises 14 residues.

This clone was seen repeatedly, ten times or more. The V gene is TRBV5-7, the J gene TRBJ1-2; D may be TRBD1 (5 bases). TRBV5-7 is an ORF for which the function is uncertain. V shed 0 bases and J shed 7 bases, with 16 bases lying between them. This CDR3 has 15 residues. Written as DNA, the CDR3 is TGTGCCAGCAGCTTGGCGGGGGAAAGGCTACGTGGCTACACCTTC. Residues: CASSLAGERLRGYTF.

The V call is TRBV7-9, the J call TRBJ2-7; TRBD2 agrees at 12 bases. From germline, CDR1 is SEHNR and CDR2 FQNEAQ (reference sequence). There are 15 residues in the CDR3. J lost 5 bases, V lost 4 bases, and 6 bases had no gene match. The CDR3 DNA reads TGTGCCAGCAGCTCAAGGACTAGCGGGAAGCACGAGCAGTACTTC. Protein: CASSSRTSGKHEQYF.

This clone has at least ten counts. This rearrangement joins TRBV12-3 or TRBV12-4 to TRBJ2-7; D gene ambiguous. This CDR3 spans 14 amino acids. V was cut by 3 bases and J by 0 bases, with 9 bases left in between. CDR3 DNA sequence: TGTGCCAGCAGTTTGCGTGAGGACTCCTACGAGCAGTACTTC. Its protein is CASSLREDSYEQYF.

This clone appeared many times. The V gene is TRBV20-1, the J gene TRBJ2-2; TRBD1 matches 8 bases. The V and J ends lost 0 bases and 7 bases, in that order; junction bases with no gene match: 10. The CDR3 totals 16 residues. Germline-derived CDR1 and CDR2 are DFQATT and SNEGSKA (reference sequence). CDR3 protein: CSARDATQGANGELFF. As DNA, the CDR3 is TGCAGTGCTAGAGATGCGACGCAGGGGGCAAACGGGGAGCTGTTTTTT.

This clone was seen ten or more times. The chain uses TRBV10-3 and TRBJ1-2; 8 nucleotides line up with TRBD1. Germline lookup yields CDR1 ENHRY and CDR2 SYGVKD. The CDR3 is made up of 14 amino acids. V lost 7 bases, J lost 8 bases, and 12 bases stayed unmatched. CDR3 in amino acids: CAITQGQAKGGYTF. The CDR3 nucleotides are TGTGCCATCACCCAGGGACAGGCCAAGGGAGGCTACACCTTC.

This clone has a handful of counts. A much larger clonotype is one base distant, so this may be a read error. This chain uses TRBV6-2 or TRBV6-3 with TRBJ2-2; unclear D gene. The CDR3 covers 11 residues. Germline CDR1 is MNHEY and CDR2 is SVGEGT. The CDR3 region has the DNA TGTGCCGGCAGTTGGACCGGGGAGCTGTTTTTT. Its protein is CAGSWTGELFF.

The V gene is TRBV3-1, the J gene TRBJ1-2, with D tentatively TRBD1 (5 bases). The V gene's germline CDR1 is LGHDT and CDR2 YNNKEL (reference sequence). The CDR3 covers 14 residues. Trimming cost V 4 bases and J 8 bases, with 17 bases left between them. The CDR3, as DNA: TGTGCCAGCAGCCCCAGGGACCAAGCGGGAGGCTACACCTTC. Protein product: CASSPRDQAGGYTF.

Note on this clone: This same CDR3 is encoded by further DNA sequences in the sample. The J gene is TRBJ2-3, the V gene TRBV20-1, with 8 bases aligning to TRBD2. V dropped 4 bases and J dropped 0; count of bases not matched to a gene: 0. CDR1 is DFQATT, CDR2 SNEGSKA, per germline (reference sequence). The CDR3 extends over 13 amino acids. The CDR3 DNA follows: TGCAGTGCTACTAGCGGGAGCACAGATACGCAGTATTTT. Its translation is CSATSGSTDTQYF.

As for this clone: This may be a read error: a much more frequent sequence differs by one nucleotide. The rearrangement joins TRBV7-9 to TRBJ2-7; D tentatively fits TRBD1 or TRBD2 (5 bases each). CDR1 SEHNR and CDR2 FQNEAQ come from the germline V gene (reference sequence). The V and J ends lost 4 bases and 5 bases respectively, with 12 bases between them. The CDR3 is made up of 13 amino acids. The CDR3 is CASSSRGENEQYF. The CDR3 bases are TGTGCCAGCAGCTCAAGAGGGGAGAACGAGCAGTACTTC.

Ten or more counts support this clone. The chain uses TRBV5-4 and TRBJ1-3; 9 bases are shared with TRBD1. Trimming removed 2 bases from V and 7 bases from J; junction bases left unmatched: 4. The CDR3 is made up of 14 amino acids. CDR1 is SGHNT and CDR2 is YYREEE in the germline V gene (reference sequence). This CDR3 is CASSLNRGLNTIYF. In nucleotides, the CDR3 is TGTGCCAGCAGCTTAAACAGGGGGCTGAACACCATATATTTT.

By share of the sample, this clone is medium-sized. The chain is built from TRBV7-8 and TRBJ2-1; TRBD1 might be the D (6 bases). Germline CDR1 and CDR2: SGHVS and FQNEAQ. Between the trimmed V and J ends, which lost 2 bases and 4 bases, there was a span of 15 bases. This CDR3 region has 16 residues. The CDR3 nucleotides read TGTGCCAGCAGCTTACCGGGGATGGGGGCATACAATGAGCAGTTCTTC. Amino acids: CASSLPGMGAYNEQFF.

This clone was seen a handful of times. This chain uses TRBV6-1 with TRBJ2-5; 9 bases agree with TRBD2. There are 16 residues in the CDR3. The V gene end was trimmed by 6 bases and the J gene end by 5 bases; junction bases not matched to a gene: 13. The germline CDR1 and CDR2 sequences are MNHNS and SASEGT. As DNA, the CDR3 is TGTGCCAGCAGCCAACGAGCGGGAGGTCGGGACGAGACCCAGTACTTC. As protein: CASSQRAGGRDETQYF.

In its sample, this clone was seen many times. V and J are TRBV20-1 and TRBJ2-7; no firm D call. Trimming pared 0 bases from V and 8 bases from J, leaving 5 bases between. Germline V lookup: CDR1 DFQATT, CDR2 SNEGSKA (reference sequence). The CDR3 consists of 10 residues. CDR3 nucleotides: TGCAGTGCTAGAGATCGGCAGCAGTACTTC. Translation: CSARDRQQYF.

The chain couples TRBV20-1 to TRBJ1-2, with 8 bases that match TRBD1. Losses at the gene ends were 0 bases for V and 4 bases for J; bases not matched to a gene: 4. In germline, CDR1 is DFQATT, CDR2 SNEGSKA (reference sequence). The CDR3 extends over 14 amino acids. DNA for the CDR3: TGCAGTGCTAGAGATCAGGGGGCTGGCTATGGCTACACCTTC. Encoded protein: CSARDQGAGYGYTF.

The table lists this clone with a few counts. The chain is built from TRBV24-1 and TRBJ2-7; D gene ambiguous. The CDR3 contains 13 residues. Germline assignment: CDR1 KGHDR and CDR2 SFDVKD. V lost 5 bases and J lost 5, with 12 bases in between. CDR3 sequence: CATSGRKGDEQYF. The CDR3 nucleotides read TGTGCCACCAGTGGACGTAAAGGCGACGAGCAGTACTTC.